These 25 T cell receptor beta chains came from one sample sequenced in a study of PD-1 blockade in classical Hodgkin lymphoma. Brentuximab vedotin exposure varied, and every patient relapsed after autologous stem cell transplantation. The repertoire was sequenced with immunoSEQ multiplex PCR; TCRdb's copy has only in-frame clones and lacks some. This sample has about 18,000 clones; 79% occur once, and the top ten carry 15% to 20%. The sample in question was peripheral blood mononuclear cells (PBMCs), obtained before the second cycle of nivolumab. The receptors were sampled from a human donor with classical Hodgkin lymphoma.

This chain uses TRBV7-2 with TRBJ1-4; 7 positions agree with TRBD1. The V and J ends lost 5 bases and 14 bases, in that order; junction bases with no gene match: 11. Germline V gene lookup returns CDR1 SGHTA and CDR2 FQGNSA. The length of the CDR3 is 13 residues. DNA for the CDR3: TGTGCCAGCAGCCACGGGACAGCCGGCAGTCTGTTTTTT. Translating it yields CASSHGTAGSLFF. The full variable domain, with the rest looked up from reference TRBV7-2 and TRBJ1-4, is GAGVSQSPSNKVTEKGKDVELRCDPISGHTALYWYRQSLGQGLEFLIYFQGNSAPDKSGLPSDRFSAERTGGSVSTLTIQRTQQEDSAVYLCASSHGTAGSLFFGSGTQLSVL.

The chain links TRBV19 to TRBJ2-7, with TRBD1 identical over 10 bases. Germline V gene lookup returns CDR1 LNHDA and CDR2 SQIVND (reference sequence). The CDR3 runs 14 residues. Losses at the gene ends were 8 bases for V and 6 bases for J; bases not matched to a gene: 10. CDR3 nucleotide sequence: TGTGCCAGTGCTCCTGGGACAGGGGCCCGCGAGCAGTACTTC. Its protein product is CASAPGTGAREQYF.

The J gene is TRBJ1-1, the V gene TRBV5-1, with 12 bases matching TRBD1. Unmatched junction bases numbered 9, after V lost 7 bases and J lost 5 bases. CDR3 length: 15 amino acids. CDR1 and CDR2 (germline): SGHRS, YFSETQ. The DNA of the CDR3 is TGCGCCAGCGTCCCGGGGACAGGGGGCATAACTGAAGCTTTCTTT. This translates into CASVPGTGGITEAFF.

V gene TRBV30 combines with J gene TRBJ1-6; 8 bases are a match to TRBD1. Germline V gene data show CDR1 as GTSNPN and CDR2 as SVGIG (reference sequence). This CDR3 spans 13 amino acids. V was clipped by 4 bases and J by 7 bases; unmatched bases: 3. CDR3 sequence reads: CAWKGQENSPLHF. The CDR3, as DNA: TGTGCCTGGAAGGGACAGGAAAATTCACCCCTCCACTTT.

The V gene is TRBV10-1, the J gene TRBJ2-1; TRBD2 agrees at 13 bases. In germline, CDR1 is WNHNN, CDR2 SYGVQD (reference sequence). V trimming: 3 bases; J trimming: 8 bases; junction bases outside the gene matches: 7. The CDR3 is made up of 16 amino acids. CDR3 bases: TGCGCCAGCAGTGACCCCGGACTAGCGGGAGCCTATGAGCAGTTCTTC. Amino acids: CASSDPGLAGAYEQFF.

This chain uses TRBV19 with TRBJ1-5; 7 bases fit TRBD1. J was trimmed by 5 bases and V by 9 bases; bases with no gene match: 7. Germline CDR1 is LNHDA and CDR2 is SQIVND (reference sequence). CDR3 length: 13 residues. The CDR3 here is CASGDSLDQPQHF. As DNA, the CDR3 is TGTGCCAGCGGGGACAGCCTGGATCAGCCCCAGCATTTT. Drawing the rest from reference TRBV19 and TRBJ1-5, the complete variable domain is DGGITQSPKYLFRKEGQNVTLSCEQNLNHDAMYWYRQDPGQGLRLIYYSQIVNDFQKGDIAEGYSVSREKKESFPLTVTSAQKNPTAFYLCASGDSLDQPQHFGDGTRLSIL.

The CDR3 coding sequence is TGTGCCAGCAGCTACAGTGGGGTGGGACTGTTTTTT. Its translation is CASSYSGVGLFF. The chain is built from TRBV14 and TRBJ1-4, with D unresolved. This CDR3 contains 12 residues. The germline CDR1 and CDR2 sequences are SGHDN and FVKESK. V lost 5 bases and J 13 bases, leaving 14 bases between the germline ends. The full variable domain, completed using reference TRBV14 and TRBJ1-4, is EAGVTQFPSHSVIEKGQTVTLRCDPISGHDNLYWYRRVMGKEIKFLLHFVKESKQDESGMPNNRFLAERTGGTYSTLKVQPAELEDSGVYFCASSYSGVGLFFGSGTQLSVL.

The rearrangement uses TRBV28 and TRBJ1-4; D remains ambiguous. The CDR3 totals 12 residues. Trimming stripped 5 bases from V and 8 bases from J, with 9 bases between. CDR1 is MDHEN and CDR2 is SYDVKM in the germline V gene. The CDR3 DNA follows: TGTGCCAGCAGTCCTCTTCGGGAAAAACTGTTTTTT. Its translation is CASSPLREKLFF.

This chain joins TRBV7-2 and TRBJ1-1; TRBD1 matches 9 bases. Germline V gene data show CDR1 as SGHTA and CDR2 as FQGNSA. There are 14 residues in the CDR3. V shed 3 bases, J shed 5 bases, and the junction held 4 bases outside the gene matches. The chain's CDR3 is CASSFTGGITEAFF. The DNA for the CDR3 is TGTGCCAGCAGCTTTACAGGGGGCATAACTGAAGCTTTCTTT.

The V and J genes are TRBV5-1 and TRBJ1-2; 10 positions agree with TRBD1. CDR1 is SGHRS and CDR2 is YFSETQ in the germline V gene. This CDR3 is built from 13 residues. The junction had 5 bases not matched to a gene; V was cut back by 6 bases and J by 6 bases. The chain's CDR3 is CASNPGQGHGYTF. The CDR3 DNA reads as TGCGCCAGCAACCCGGGACAGGGGCATGGCTACACCTTC.

CDR3 protein: CASTGDRGMGEQYF. CDR3 bases: TGTGCCAGCACCGGGGACAGGGGAATGGGGGAGCAGTACTTC. The rearrangement uses TRBV21-1 and TRBJ2-7; the table gives TRBD1 as D, unverified against the DNA. TRBV21-1 is noted as a pseudogene. The CDR3 length is 14 residues.

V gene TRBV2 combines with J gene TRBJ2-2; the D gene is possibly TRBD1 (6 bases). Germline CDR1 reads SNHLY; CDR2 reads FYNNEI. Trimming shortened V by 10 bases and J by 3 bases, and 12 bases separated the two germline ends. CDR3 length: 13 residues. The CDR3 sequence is CATRQEYTGELFF. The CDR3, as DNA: TGTGCCACCAGACAGGAGTACACCGGGGAGCTGTTTTTT.

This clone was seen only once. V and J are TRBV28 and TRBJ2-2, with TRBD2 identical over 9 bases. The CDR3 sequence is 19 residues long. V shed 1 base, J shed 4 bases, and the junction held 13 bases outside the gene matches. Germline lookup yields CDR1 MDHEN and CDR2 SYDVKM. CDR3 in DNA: TGTGCCAGCAGTTTATTCCAAGGGCGGGAGGGCCTTAGCACCGGGGAGCTGTTTTTT. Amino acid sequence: CASSLFQGREGLSTGELFF.

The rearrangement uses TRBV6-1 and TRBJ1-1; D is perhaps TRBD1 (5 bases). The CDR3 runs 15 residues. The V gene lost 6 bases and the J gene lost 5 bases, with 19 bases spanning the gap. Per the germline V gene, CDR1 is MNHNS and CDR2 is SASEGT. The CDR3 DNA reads TGTGCCAGCAGCACAAGCGCGGGGGAGGGGACTGAAGCTTTCTTT. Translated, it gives CASSTSAGEGTEAFF.

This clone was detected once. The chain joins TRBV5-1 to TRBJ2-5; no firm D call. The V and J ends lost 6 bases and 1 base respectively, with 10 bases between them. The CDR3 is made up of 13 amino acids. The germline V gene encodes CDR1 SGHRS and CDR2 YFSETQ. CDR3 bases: TGCGCCAGCAAAGGTGTCCCCCAAGAGACCCAGTACTTC. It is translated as CASKGVPQETQYF.

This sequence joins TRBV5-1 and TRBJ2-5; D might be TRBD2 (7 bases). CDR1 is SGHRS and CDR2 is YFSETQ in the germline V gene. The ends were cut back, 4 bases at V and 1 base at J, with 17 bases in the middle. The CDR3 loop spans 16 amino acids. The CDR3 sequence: CASSRSEGGPQETQYF. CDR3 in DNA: TGCGCCAGCAGCCGTTCCGAGGGGGGGCCCCAAGAGACCCAGTACTTC.

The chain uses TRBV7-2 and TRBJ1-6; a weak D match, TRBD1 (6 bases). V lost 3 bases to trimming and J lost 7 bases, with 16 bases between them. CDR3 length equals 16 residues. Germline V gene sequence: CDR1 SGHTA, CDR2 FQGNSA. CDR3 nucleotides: TGTGCCAGCAGCTTGGGGGCCAGCTTTGGAAATTCACCCCTCCACTTT. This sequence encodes CASSLGASFGNSPLHF.

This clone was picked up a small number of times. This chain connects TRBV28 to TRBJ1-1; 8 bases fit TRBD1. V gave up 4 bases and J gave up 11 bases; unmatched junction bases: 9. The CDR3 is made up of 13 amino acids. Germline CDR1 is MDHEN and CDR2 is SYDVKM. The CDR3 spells CASSSHRGNGAFF. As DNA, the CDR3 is TGTGCCAGCAGTTCCCACAGGGGGAATGGGGCTTTCTTT.

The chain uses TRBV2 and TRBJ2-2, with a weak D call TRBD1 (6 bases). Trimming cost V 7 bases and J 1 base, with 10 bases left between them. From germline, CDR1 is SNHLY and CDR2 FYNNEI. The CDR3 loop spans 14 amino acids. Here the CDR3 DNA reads TGTGCCAGCAATAAGGGGGTGAACACCGGGGAGCTGTTTTTT. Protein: CASNKGVNTGELFF.

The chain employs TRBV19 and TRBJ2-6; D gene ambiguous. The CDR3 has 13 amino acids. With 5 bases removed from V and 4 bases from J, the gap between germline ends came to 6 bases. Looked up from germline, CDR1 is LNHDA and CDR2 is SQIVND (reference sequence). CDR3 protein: CASSLSGANVLTF. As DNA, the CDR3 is TGTGCCAGTAGTCTTTCCGGGGCCAACGTCCTGACTTTC.

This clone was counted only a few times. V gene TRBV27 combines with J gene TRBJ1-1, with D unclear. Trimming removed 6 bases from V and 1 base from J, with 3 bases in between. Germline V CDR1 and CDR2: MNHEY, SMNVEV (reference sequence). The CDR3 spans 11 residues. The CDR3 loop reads CASRGNTEAFF. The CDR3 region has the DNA TGTGCCAGCAGGGGGAACACTGAAGCTTTCTTT.

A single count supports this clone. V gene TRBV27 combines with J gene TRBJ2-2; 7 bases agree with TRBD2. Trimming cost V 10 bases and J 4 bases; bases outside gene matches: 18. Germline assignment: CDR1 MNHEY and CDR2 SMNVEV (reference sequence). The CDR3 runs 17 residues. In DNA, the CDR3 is TGTGCCACCCGGAGGGCTAGCGGATCCCGAGTCACCGGGGAGCTGTTTTTT. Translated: CATRRASGSRVTGELFF.

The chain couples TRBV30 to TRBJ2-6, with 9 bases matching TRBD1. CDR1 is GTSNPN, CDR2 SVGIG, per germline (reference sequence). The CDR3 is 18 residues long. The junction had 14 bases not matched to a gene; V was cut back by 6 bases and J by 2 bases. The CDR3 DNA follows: TGTGCCTGTTCGGGACAGGGATTGGTCTTACCTGGGGCCAACGTCCTGACTTTC. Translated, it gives CACSGQGLVLPGANVLTF.

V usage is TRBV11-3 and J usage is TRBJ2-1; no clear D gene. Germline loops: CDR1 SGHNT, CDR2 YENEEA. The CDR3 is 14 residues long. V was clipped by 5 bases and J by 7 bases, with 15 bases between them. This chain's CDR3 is CASSKGGHGNEQFF. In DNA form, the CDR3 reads TGTGCCAGCAGCAAGGGTGGGCATGGTAATGAGCAGTTCTTC.

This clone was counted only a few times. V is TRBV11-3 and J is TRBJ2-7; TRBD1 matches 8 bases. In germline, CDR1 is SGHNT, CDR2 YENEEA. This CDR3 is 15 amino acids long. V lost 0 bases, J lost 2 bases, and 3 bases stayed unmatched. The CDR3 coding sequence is TGTGCCAGCAGCTTAGAAGGGACAGGAACCTACGAGCAGTACTTC. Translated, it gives CASSLEGTGTYEQYF.